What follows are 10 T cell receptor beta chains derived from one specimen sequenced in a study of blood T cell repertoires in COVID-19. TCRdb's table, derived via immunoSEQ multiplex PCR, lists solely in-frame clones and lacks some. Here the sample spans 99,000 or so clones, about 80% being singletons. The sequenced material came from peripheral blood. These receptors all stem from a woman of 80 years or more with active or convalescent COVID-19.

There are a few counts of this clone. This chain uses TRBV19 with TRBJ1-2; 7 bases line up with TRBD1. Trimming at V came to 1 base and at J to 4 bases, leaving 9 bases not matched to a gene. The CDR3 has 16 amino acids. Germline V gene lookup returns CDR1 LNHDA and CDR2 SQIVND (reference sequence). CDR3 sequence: CASSIGQGRWLYGYTF. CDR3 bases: TGTGCCAGTAGTATAGGACAGGGCCGGTGGCTCTATGGCTACACCTTC.

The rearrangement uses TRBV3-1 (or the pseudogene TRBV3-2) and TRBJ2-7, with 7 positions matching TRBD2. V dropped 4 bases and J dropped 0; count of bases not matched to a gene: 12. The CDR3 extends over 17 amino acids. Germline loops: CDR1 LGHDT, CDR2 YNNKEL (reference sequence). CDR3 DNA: TGTGCCAGCAGCCCTAGGGGCGAGGGAGGGCCCTCCTACGAGCAGTACTTC. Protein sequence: CASSPRGEGGPSYEQYF.

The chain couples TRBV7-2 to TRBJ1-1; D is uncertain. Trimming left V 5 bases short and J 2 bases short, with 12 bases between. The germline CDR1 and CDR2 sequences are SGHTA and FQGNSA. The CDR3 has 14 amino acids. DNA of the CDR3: TGTGCCAGCAGCCTTATGGTTCTAAACACTGAAGCTTTCTTT. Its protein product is CASSLMVLNTEAFF.

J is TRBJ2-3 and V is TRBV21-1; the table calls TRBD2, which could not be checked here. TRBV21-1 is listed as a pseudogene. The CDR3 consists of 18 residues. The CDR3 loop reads CASSKTRTSGGSTDTQYF. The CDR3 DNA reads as TGTGCCAGCAGCAAAACCCGGACTAGCGGGGGGTCCACAGATACGCAGTATTTT.

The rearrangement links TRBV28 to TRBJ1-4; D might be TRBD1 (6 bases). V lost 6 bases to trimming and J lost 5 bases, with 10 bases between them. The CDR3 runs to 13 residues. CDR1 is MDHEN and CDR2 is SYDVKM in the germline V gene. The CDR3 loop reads CASSDRRNEKLFF. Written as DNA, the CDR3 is TGTGCCAGCAGCGACAGGAGAAATGAAAAACTGTTTTTT.

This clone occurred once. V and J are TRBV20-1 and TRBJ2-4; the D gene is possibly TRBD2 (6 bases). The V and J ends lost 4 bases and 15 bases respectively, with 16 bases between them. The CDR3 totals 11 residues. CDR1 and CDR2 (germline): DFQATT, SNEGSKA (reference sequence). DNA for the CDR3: TGCAGTGCTATCAGCCGGGACTTATCGTACTTC. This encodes CSAISRDLSYF.

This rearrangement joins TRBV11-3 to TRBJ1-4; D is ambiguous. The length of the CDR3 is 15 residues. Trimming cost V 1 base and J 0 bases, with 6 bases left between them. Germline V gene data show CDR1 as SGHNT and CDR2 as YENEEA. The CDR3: CASSLGGSTNEKLFF. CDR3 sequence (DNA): TGTGCCAGCAGCTTAGGAGGGTCAACTAATGAAAAACTGTTTTTT.

The CDR3 region is CASSYSDRYEQYF. In DNA, the CDR3 is TGTGCCAGCAGTTACTCCGACAGGTACGAGCAGTACTTC. This sequence joins TRBV6-2 or TRBV6-3 and TRBJ2-7, with D possibly being TRBD1 (6 bases). V dropped 0 bases and J dropped 4 bases, with 7 bases sitting between them. The length of the CDR3 is 13 residues. Germline V gene sequence: CDR1 MNHEY, CDR2 SVGEGT.

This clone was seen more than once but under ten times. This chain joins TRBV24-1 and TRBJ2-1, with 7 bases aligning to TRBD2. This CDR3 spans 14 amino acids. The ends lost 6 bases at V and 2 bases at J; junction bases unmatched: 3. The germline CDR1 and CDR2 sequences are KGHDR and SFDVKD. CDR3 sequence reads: CATSRSGTYNEQFF. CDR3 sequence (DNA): TGTGCCACCAGTAGGAGCGGGACCTACAATGAGCAGTTCTTC.

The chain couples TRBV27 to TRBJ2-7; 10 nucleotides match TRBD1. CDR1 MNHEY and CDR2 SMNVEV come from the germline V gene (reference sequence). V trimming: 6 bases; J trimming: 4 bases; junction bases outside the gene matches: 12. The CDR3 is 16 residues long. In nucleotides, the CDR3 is TGTGCCAGCAGCAGTTTCGGGGACAGGGGCGTGTACGAGCAGTACTTC. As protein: CASSSFGDRGVYEQYF.